What follows are 7 T cell receptor beta chains derived from one specimen sequenced in a study of CD8 T cells in Susac syndrome. Reverse transcription of roughly 0.5 to 1 ug RNA was carried out with random hexamers. One entry per CDR3 protein, called by TCRdb with MiXCR from the immunoSEQ multiplex PCR reads. This sample carries about 84,000 distinct CDR3 sequences, just under 95% of them seen once, and the ten largest clones take roughly 0.32%. Sequencing was performed on CD8+ T cells from PBMCs. The receptors were sampled from a human donor in good health.

This clonotype was detected once. The V gene is TRBV18, the J gene TRBJ2-6; D is undetermined. Per germline, CDR1 KGHSH and CDR2 LQKENI. This CDR3 is built from 14 residues. V gave up 5 bases and J gave up 0 bases, with 5 bases separating them. The CDR3 sequence is CASSGDSGANVLTF. CDR3 nucleotides: TGTGCCAGCTCAGGGGACTCTGGGGCCAACGTCCTGACTTTC.

This chain uses TRBV6-1 with TRBJ1-2; D remains unclear. The germline V and J ends were trimmed by 8 bases and 8 bases, with 12 bases remaining between them. The CDR3 runs to 11 residues. CDR1 and CDR2 from the germline V gene are MNHNS and SASEGT. The CDR3 DNA reads TGTGCCAGCGGAGTCCCACGAGGCTACACCTTC. Protein sequence: CASGVPRGYTF.

This clonotype showed up just once. The chain recombines TRBV12-3 or TRBV12-4 with TRBJ1-1; D not resolved. The CDR3 is 13 amino acids. Trimming shortened V by 0 bases and J by 5 bases, and 7 bases separated the two germline ends. The DNA for the CDR3 is TGTGCCAGCAGTTTAGCCCTGAGGACTGAAGCTTTCTTT. Its translation: CASSLALRTEAFF.

This clonotype was counted between two and nine times. The V and J genes are TRBV19 and TRBJ2-7; D not certain. The V gene's germline CDR1 is LNHDA and CDR2 SQIVND (reference sequence). Trimming stripped 0 bases from V and 0 bases from J, with 9 bases between. The CDR3 loop spans 15 amino acids. CDR3 residues: CASSIDALSSYEQYF. In DNA form, the CDR3 reads TGTGCCAGTAGTATAGATGCACTTTCCTCCTACGAGCAGTACTTC.

The chain uses TRBV19 and TRBJ2-5; no firm D call. Between the trimmed V and J ends, which lost 3 bases and 5 bases, there was a span of 10 bases. Germline CDR1 LNHDA, CDR2 SQIVND (reference sequence). There are 13 residues in the CDR3. The CDR3 nucleotides are TGTGCCAGTAGTATCGTAGGAACCGAGACCCAGTACTTC. This gives the protein CASSIVGTETQYF.

Only one count was recorded for this clonotype. This chain connects TRBV9 to TRBJ2-7, with D uncertain. Trimming took 4 bases from V and 2 from J, leaving 13 bases between them. Germline V lookup: CDR1 SGDLS, CDR2 YYNGEE. This CDR3 has 14 amino acids. In nucleotides, the CDR3 is TGTGCCAGCAGCCCTCGGACCCCGGCCTACGAGCAGTACTTC. Translating gives CASSPRTPAYEQYF.

The rearrangement links TRBV6-5 to TRBJ2-7; possible D gene TRBD2, 6 bases. The CDR3 loop spans 13 amino acids. V was shortened by 5 bases and J by 3 bases, with 11 bases between the two germline ends. The germline gives CDR1 MNHEY, CDR2 SVGAGI. CDR3 sequence reads: CASSDGGIYEQYF. CDR3 DNA: TGTGCCAGCAGTGACGGGGGTATCTACGAGCAGTACTTC.